This T cell receptor beta chain was found in a study of T cell changes during pregnancy in multiple sclerosis. V lost 4 bases and J lost 7; bases outside the gene matches: 11. This CDR3 contains 17 residues. Germline CDR1 is SGHRS and CDR2 is YFSETQ. Profiling relied on immunoSEQ multiplex PCR, and the TCRdb table lists in-frame clones only, not all of them. The table has approximately 13,000 clones, just over 90% seen once. This chain links TRBV5-1 with TRBJ2-7, with 16 bases fitting TRBD2. Sequenced material: peripheral blood, taken in the second trimester of pregnancy. The sequence came from a female donor in good health, enrolled as a control in a pregnancy study. This CDR3 reads CASSPGLAGGSGEEQYF. The CDR3 DNA is TGCGCCAGCAGCCCGGGACTAGCGGGAGGGTCGGGTGAAGAGCAGTACTTC.